This T cell receptor (beta chain) was captured by sequencing in a study of T cell changes during pregnancy in multiple sclerosis. The length of the CDR3 is 16 residues. Germline CDR1 reads MNHEY; CDR2 reads SVGAGI. V was pared by 4 bases and J by 5 bases, with 13 bases of the junction left unmatched. Repertoires were generated with immunoSEQ multiplex PCR, while TCRdb's copy carries only in-frame clones and drops some. This sample carries approximately 130,000 clones, roughly 92% of them seen once, and the ten largest clones take approximately 6.3%. Sequencing was performed on peripheral blood, taken before pregnancy. V gene TRBV6-5 combines with J gene TRBJ2-7; the match to TRBD2 covers 8 bases. The receptor was isolated from a female donor with multiple sclerosis, enrolled in a pregnancy study. The CDR3 nucleotides read TGTGCCAGCAGTTGGGCCGGGACTAGGGTCCCTAACGAGCAGTACTTC. Encoded protein: CASSWAGTRVPNEQYF.